These 8 T cell receptor beta chains share one sample of origin, sequenced in a study of shared clonotypes between healthy human individuals. Some clones are missing from TCRdb's copy, which holds only in-frame ones; the method was immunoSEQ multiplex PCR. The table shows about 520,000 clones, with 70% to 80% occurring only once. What was sequenced was PBMCs. The receptors were sampled from a woman aged 40 to 50 in good health. Some clones in this sample may be carry-over from other donors' samples.

V is TRBV5-1 and J is TRBJ2-4, with 8 bases matching TRBD1. Germline values: CDR1 SGHRS, CDR2 YFSETQ. This CDR3 region has 14 residues. Trimming removed 1 base from V and 6 bases from J; junction bases left unmatched: 3. The CDR3, as DNA: TGCGCCAGCAGCTTGCAGGGGGCGGGAAACATTCAGTACTTC. Translating gives CASSLQGAGNIQYF. The complete variable domain, with remaining parts taken from reference TRBV5-1 and TRBJ2-4, reads KAGVTQTPRYLIKTRGQQVTLSCSPISGHRSVSWYQQTPGQGLQFLFEYFSETQRNKGNFPGRFSGRQFSNSRSEMNVSTLELGDSALYLCASSLQGAGNIQYFGAGTRLSVL.

Points on this clone: A read error is possible here, since a much larger clone lies one base away. The conserved closing phenylalanine or tryptophan is absent in this CDR3, likely reflecting a read error. This rearrangement joins TRBV5-3 to TRBJ1-1; 7 bases agree with TRBD1. TRBV5-3 is placed among ORFs of uncertain function. The CDR3 contains 15 residues. With 4 bases clipped from V and 6 bases from J, the junction kept 12 bases outside the gene matches. The CDR3 DNA follows: TGTGCCAGAAGCCTATTAGACAGGGCGTGGGCTGAAGCTTTCCTT. Translated, it gives CARSLLDRAWAEAFL.

The chain uses TRBV2 and TRBJ1-2; TRBD1 aligns across 8 bases. V was clipped by 6 bases and J by 4 bases; unmatched bases: 10. In germline, CDR1 is SNHLY, CDR2 FYNNEI. CDR3 length equals 15 residues. CDR3 residues: CASRDGQGYGYGYTF. The CDR3, as DNA: TGTGCCAGCAGAGACGGACAGGGCTATGGCTATGGCTACACCTTC. Combining the CDR3 with reference TRBV2 and TRBJ1-2 gives the whole variable domain EPEVTQTPSHQVTQMGQEVILRCVPISNHLYFYWYRQILGQKVEFLVSFYNNEISEKSEIFDDQFSVERPDGSNFTLKIRSTKLEDSAMYFCASRDGQGYGYGYTFGSGTRLTVV.

This clone was observed a single time. The chain is built from TRBV11-2 and TRBJ1-3; D unclear. The CDR3 is 15 residues long. Germline CDR1 reads SGHAT; CDR2 reads FQNNGV. The V end lost 1 base, the J end lost 1 base, and 8 bases lay between the germline ends. CDR3 DNA: TGTGCCAGCAGCTTAGGAGCAGGTTCTGGAAACACCATATATTTT. Amino acids: CASSLGAGSGNTIYF.

This chain links TRBV18 with TRBJ2-1, with 9 bases identical to TRBD2. CDR1 is KGHSH, CDR2 LQKENI, per germline. The ends lost 2 bases at V and 4 bases at J; junction bases unmatched: 12. The CDR3 contains 18 residues. The CDR3: CASSPWLDLAGAYNEQFF. Written as DNA, the CDR3 is TGTGCCAGCTCACCATGGCTGGACTTAGCGGGAGCATACAATGAGCAGTTCTTC.

J is TRBJ2-5 and V is TRBV27; 9 positions match TRBD1. Germline assignment: CDR1 MNHEY and CDR2 SMNVEV (reference sequence). The CDR3 contains 14 residues. Trimming at V came to 4 bases and at J to 5 bases, leaving 5 bases not matched to a gene. The CDR3 nucleotides are TGTGCCAGCAGTTCCACAGGGGGCCTGGAGACCCAGTACTTC. Protein product: CASSSTGGLETQYF.

This chain uses TRBV18 with TRBJ1-1; D is perhaps TRBD1 (5 bases). Germline lookup yields CDR1 KGHSH and CDR2 LQKENI. The CDR3 runs 16 residues. V lost 6 bases, J lost 7 bases, and 24 bases lay in between. CDR3 amino acids: CASSPRAGTRTGEAFF. CDR3 bases: TGTGCCAGCTCCCCCCGAGCGGGGACTAGAACAGGTGAAGCTTTCTTT.

The chain links TRBV21-1 to TRBJ1-2; TRBD1 is the table's D call and was not checked against the DNA. TRBV21-1 is annotated as a pseudogene. This CDR3 has 19 amino acids. For the CDR3, the DNA is TGTGCCAGCAGCGCCACCCCTGACGACCGGGACAGCCGATCCTATGGCTACACCTTC. Its translation is CASSATPDDRDSRSYGYTF.